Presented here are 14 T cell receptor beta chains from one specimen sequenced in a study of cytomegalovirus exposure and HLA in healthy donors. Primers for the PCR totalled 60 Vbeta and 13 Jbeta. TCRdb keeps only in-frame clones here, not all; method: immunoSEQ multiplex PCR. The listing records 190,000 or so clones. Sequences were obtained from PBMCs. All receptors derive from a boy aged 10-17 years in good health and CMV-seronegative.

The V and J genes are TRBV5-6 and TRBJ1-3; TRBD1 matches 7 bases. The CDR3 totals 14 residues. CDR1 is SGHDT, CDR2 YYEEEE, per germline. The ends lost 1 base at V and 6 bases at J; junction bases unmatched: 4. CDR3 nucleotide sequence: TGTGCCAGCAGCTTGACAGGGACAGTAAACACCATATATTTT. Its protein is CASSLTGTVNTIYF.

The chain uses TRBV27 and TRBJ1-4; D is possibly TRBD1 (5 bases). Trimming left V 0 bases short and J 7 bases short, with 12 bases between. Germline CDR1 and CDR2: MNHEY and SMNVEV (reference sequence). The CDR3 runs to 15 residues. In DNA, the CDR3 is TGTGCCAGCAGTTTATCGGGGCAGGGCGGTGAAAAACTGTTTTTT. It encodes CASSLSGQGGEKLFF. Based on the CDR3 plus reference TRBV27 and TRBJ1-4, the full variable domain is EAQVTQNPRYLITVTGKKLTVTCSQNMNHEYMSWYRQDPGLGLRQIYYSMNVEVTDKGDVPEGYKVSRKEKRNFPLILESPSPNQTSLYFCASSLSGQGGEKLFFGSGTQLSVL.

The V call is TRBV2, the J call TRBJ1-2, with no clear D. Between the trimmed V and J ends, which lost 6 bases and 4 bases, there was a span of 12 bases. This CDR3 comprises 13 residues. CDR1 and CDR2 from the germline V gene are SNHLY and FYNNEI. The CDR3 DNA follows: TGTGCCAGCAGGGACGGAGGCCTCTATGGCTACACCTTC. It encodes CASRDGGLYGYTF. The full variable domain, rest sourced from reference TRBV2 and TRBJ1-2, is EPEVTQTPSHQVTQMGQEVILRCVPISNHLYFYWYRQILGQKVEFLVSFYNNEISEKSEIFDDQFSVERPDGSNFTLKIRSTKLEDSAMYFCASRDGGLYGYTFGSGTRLTVV.

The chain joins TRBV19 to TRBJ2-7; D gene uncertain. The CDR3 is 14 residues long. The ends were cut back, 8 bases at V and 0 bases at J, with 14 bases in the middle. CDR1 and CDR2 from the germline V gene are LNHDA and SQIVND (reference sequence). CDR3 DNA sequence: TGTGCCAGTTCCTCTGCAGACATCTCCTACGAGCAGTACTTC. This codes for CASSSADISYEQYF.

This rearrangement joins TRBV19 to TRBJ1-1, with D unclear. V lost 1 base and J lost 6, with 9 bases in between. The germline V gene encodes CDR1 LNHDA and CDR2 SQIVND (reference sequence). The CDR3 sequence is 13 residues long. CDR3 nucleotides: TGTGCCAGTAGTATAGCAAGGAGGGCTGAAGCTTTCTTT. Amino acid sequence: CASSIARRAEAFF.

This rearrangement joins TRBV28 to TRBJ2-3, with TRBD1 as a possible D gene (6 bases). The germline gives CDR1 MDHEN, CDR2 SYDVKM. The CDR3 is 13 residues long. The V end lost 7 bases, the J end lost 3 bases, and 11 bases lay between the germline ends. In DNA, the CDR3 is TGTGCCAGCAAGTCCAGGGGTACAGATACGCAGTATTTT. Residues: CASKSRGTDTQYF. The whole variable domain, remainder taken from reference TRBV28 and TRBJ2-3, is DVKVTQSSRYLVKRTGEKVFLECVQDMDHENMFWYRQDPGLGLRLIYFSYDVKMKEKGDIPEGYSVSREKKERFSLILESASTNQTSMYLCASKSRGTDTQYFGPGTRLTVL.

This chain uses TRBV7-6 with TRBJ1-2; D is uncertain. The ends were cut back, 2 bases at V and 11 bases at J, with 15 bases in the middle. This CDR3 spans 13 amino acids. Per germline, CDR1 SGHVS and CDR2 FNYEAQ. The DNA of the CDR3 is TGTGCCAGCAGCTTATCGCACGCAGAGGCTTACACCTTC. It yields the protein CASSLSHAEAYTF.

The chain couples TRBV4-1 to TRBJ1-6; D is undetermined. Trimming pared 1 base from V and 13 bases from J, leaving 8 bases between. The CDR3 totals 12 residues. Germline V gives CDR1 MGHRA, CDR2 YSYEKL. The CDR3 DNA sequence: TGCGCCAGCAGCCAAGGAGGCCGGCCCCTCCACTTT. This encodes CASSQGGRPLHF.

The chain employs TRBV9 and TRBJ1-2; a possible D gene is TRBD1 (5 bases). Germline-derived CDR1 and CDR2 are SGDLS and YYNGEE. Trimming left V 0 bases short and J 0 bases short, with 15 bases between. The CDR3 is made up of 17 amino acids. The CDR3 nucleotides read TGTGCCAGCAGCGTAGCTTCGGACGGACAAGCTAACTATGGCTACACCTTC. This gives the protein CASSVASDGQANYGYTF.

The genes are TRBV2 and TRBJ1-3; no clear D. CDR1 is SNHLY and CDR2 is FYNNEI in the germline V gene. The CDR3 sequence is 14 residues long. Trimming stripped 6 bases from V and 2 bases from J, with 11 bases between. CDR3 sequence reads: CASRTRTAGNTIYF. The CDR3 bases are TGTGCCAGCAGGACGAGGACTGCTGGAAACACCATATATTTT.

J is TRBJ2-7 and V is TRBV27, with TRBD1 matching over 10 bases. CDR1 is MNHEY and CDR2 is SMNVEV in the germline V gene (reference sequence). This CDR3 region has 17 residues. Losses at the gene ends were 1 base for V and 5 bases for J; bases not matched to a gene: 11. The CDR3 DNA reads TGTGCCAGCAGTTTATTTATTTCGGACAGGGGGGTTCACGAGCAGTACTTC. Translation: CASSLFISDRGVHEQYF.

CDR3 in amino acids: CASRDRGQNIQYF. CDR3 DNA sequence: TGCGCCAGCAGGGACAGGGGTCAAAACATTCAGTACTTC. The V call is TRBV10-2, the J call TRBJ2-4, with 9 bases that match TRBD1. The length of the CDR3 is 13 residues. Losses at the gene ends were 6 bases for V and 5 bases for J; bases not matched to a gene: 2. Per the germline V gene, CDR1 is WSHSY and CDR2 is SAAADI.

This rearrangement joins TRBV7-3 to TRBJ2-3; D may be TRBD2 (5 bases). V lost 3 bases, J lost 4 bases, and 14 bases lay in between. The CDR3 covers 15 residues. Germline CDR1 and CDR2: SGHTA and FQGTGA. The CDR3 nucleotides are TGTGCCAGCAGCTTGTTAGGCTCCGGGGCAGATACGCAGTATTTT. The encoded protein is CASSLLGSGADTQYF.

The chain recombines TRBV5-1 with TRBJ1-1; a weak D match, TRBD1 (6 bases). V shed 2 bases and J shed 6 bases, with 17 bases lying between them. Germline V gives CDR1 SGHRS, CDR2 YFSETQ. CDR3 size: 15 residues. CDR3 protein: CASSFWDTLGAEAFF. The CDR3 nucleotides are TGCGCCAGCAGCTTTTGGGACACCTTAGGCGCTGAAGCTTTCTTT.